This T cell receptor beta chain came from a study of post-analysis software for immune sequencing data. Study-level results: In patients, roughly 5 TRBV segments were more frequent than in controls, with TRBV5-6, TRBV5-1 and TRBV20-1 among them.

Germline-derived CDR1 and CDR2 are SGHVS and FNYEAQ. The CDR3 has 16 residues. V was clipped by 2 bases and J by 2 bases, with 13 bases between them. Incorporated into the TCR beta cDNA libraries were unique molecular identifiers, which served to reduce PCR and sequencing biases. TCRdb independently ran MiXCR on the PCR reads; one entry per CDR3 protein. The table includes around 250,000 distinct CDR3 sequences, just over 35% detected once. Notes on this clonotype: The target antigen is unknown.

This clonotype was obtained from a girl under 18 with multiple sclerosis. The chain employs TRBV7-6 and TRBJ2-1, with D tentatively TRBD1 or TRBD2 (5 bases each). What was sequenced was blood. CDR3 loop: CASSLRGVLTYNEQFF. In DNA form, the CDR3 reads TGTGCCAGCAGCTTACGGGGCGTCCTAACCTACAATGAGCAGTTCTTC. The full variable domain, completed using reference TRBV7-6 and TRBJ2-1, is GAGVSQSPRYKVTKRGQDVALRCDPISGHVSLYWYRQALGQGPEFLTYFNYEAQQDKSGLPNDRFSAERPEGSISTLTIQRTEQRDSAMYRCASSLRGVLTYNEQFFGPGTRLTVL.